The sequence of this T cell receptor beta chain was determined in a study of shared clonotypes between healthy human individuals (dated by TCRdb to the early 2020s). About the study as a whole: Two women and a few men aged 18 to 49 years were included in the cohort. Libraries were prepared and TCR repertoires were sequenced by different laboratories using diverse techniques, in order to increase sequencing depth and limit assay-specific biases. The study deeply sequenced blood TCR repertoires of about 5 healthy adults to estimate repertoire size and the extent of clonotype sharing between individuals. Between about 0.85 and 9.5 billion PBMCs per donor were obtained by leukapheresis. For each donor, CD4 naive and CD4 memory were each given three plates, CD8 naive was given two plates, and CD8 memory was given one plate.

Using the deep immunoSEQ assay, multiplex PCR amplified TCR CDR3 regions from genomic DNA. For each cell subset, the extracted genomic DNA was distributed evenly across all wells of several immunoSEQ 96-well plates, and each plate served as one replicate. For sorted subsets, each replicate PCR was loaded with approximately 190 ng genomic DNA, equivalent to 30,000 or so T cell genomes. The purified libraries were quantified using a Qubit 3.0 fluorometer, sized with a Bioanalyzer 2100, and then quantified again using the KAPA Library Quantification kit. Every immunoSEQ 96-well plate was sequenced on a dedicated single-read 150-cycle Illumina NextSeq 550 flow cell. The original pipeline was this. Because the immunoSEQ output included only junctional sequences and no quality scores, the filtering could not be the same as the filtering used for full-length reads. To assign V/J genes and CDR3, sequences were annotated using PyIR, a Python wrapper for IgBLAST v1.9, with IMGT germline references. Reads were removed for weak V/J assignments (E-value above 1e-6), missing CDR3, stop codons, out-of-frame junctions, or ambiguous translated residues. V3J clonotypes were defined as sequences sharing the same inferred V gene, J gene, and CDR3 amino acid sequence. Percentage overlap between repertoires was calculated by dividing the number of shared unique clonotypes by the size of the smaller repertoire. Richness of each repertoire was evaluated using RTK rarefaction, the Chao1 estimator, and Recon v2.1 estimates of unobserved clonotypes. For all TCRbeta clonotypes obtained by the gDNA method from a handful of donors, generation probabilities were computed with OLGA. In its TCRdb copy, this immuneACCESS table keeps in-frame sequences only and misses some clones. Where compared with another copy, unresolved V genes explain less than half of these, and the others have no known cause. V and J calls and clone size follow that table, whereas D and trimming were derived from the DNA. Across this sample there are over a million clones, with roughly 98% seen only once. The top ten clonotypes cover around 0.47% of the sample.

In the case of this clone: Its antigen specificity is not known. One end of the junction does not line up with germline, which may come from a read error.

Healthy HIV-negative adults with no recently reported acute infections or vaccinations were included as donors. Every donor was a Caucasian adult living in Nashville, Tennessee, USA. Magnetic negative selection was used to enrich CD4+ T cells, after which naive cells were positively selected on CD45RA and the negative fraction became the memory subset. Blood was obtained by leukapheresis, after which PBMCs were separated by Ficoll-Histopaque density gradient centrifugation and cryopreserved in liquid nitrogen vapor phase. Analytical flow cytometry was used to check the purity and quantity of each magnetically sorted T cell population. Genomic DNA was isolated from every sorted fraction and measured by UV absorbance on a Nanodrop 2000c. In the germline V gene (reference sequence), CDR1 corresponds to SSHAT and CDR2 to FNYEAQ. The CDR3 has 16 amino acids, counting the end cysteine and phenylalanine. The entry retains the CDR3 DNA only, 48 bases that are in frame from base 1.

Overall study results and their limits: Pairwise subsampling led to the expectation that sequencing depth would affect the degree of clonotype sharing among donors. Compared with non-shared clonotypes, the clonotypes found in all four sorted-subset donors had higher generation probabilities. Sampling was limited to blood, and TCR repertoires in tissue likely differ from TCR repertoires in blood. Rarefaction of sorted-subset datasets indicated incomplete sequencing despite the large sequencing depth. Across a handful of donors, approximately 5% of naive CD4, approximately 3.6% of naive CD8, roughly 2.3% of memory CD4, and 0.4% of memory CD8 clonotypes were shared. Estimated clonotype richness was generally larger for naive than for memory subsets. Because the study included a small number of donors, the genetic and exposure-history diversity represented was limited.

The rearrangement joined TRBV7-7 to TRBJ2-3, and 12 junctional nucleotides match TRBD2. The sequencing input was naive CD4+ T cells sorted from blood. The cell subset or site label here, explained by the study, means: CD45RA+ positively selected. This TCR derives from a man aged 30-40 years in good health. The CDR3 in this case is CASSSGLAGPTDTQYF. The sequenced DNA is TGTGCTAGCAGCTCGGGACTAGCGGGCCCCACAGATACGCAGTATTTT.